This TCR beta chain comes out of a study of blood T cell repertoires in COVID-19. About the study: Sample material is recorded as cDNA or gDNA derived from T cells, B-cell-depleted T cells, or PBMCs.

Germline CDR1 SGHRS, CDR2 YFSETQ. Trimming took 3 bases from V and 2 from J; bases not matched to a gene: 4. This CDR3 region has 17 residues. How the authors handled the data: Reference gene primer amplification gave estimated nucleated cell counts. TCRdb's table, derived via immunoSEQ multiplex PCR, lists solely in-frame clones and lacks some. Clone size and the V and J calls come from that table; the DNA yielded D and trimming. The table records about 240,000 clones, around 86% of them present only once. Source material: peripheral blood. The genes are TRBV5-1 and TRBJ2-6; 11 bases map to TRBD1. The TCR originated in a man younger than 45 who had recovered from COVID-19. The CDR3 is CASSSGQGAAGANVLTF. The CDR3 nucleotides are TGCGCCAGCAGCTCCGGACAGGGGGCGGCTGGGGCCAACGTCCTGACTTTC.